Detailed here is one T cell receptor (beta chain). Germline CDR1 and CDR2: MNHEY and SMNVEV (reference sequence). This CDR3 has 18 residues. V gave up 6 bases and J gave up 0 bases, with 18 bases separating them. The data are from a study of blood T cell repertoires in COVID-19. Study-level information: Acute-phase and convalescent COVID-19 samples originated in the United States, Italy and Spain. The cDNA or gDNA used as material had been derived from T cells, B-cell-depleted T cells, or PBMCs.

The authors' processing: Researchers report that nucleated cell counts were estimated from reference gene primer amplification. Libraries were prepared by immunoSEQ multiplex PCR; TCRdb keeps only in-frame clonotypes and omits some of them. That table furnishes V, J and clone size, whereas the DNA furnished D and trimming. The profile shows 250,000 or so clones, approximately 87% of them singletons. The sample taken for sequencing was peripheral blood. This chain connects TRBV27 to TRBJ1-6; no reliable D call. This receptor was obtained from a man between 60 and 75 years old with acute or convalescent COVID-19. The chain's CDR3 is CASSLIPFSSSYNSPLHF. CDR3 DNA sequence: TGTGCCAGCAGCCTTATCCCATTTAGTAGCTCCTATAATTCACCCCTCCACTTT.